This TCR beta chain was recovered during a study of T cells in Graves' hyperthyroidism and ophthalmopathy. In this sample, this clonotype turned up many times. Its antigen is not identified. Among ophthalmopathy patients, the Clinical Activity Score reached at least 3, the NOSPECS grade reached at least 4, and duration remained under 3 months. Every diagnosis used clinical symptoms, serum thyroxine and TRAb, thyroid ultrasound and orbital computed tomography. Study-wide points: Stable hyperthyroidism was separated from ophthalmopathy by a model based on 13 V-J features.

The trim removed 6 bases at V and 0 bases at J, leaving 5 bases unmatched. This CDR3 is 15 amino acids long. Looked up from germline, CDR1 is MDHEN and CDR2 is SYDVKM. What was amplified from RNA transcripts were TCR beta CDR3 regions. The TCR CDR3 first-round RT-PCR relied on the HTBI primer set. TCRdb re-called the multiplex PCR reads with MiXCR, one entry per CDR3 protein. The sample lists 500,000 or so distinct CDR3 sequences, 15% to 20% occurring once. Material: blood. The sequence came from a woman in her late teens or twenties with Graves' ophthalmopathy. The rearrangement uses TRBV28 and TRBJ1-2; the match to TRBD1 covers 9 bases. The CDR3 bases are TGTGCCAGCAGGGAGGGACAGGGCACTAACTATGGCTACACCTTC. It encodes CASREGQGTNYGYTF.